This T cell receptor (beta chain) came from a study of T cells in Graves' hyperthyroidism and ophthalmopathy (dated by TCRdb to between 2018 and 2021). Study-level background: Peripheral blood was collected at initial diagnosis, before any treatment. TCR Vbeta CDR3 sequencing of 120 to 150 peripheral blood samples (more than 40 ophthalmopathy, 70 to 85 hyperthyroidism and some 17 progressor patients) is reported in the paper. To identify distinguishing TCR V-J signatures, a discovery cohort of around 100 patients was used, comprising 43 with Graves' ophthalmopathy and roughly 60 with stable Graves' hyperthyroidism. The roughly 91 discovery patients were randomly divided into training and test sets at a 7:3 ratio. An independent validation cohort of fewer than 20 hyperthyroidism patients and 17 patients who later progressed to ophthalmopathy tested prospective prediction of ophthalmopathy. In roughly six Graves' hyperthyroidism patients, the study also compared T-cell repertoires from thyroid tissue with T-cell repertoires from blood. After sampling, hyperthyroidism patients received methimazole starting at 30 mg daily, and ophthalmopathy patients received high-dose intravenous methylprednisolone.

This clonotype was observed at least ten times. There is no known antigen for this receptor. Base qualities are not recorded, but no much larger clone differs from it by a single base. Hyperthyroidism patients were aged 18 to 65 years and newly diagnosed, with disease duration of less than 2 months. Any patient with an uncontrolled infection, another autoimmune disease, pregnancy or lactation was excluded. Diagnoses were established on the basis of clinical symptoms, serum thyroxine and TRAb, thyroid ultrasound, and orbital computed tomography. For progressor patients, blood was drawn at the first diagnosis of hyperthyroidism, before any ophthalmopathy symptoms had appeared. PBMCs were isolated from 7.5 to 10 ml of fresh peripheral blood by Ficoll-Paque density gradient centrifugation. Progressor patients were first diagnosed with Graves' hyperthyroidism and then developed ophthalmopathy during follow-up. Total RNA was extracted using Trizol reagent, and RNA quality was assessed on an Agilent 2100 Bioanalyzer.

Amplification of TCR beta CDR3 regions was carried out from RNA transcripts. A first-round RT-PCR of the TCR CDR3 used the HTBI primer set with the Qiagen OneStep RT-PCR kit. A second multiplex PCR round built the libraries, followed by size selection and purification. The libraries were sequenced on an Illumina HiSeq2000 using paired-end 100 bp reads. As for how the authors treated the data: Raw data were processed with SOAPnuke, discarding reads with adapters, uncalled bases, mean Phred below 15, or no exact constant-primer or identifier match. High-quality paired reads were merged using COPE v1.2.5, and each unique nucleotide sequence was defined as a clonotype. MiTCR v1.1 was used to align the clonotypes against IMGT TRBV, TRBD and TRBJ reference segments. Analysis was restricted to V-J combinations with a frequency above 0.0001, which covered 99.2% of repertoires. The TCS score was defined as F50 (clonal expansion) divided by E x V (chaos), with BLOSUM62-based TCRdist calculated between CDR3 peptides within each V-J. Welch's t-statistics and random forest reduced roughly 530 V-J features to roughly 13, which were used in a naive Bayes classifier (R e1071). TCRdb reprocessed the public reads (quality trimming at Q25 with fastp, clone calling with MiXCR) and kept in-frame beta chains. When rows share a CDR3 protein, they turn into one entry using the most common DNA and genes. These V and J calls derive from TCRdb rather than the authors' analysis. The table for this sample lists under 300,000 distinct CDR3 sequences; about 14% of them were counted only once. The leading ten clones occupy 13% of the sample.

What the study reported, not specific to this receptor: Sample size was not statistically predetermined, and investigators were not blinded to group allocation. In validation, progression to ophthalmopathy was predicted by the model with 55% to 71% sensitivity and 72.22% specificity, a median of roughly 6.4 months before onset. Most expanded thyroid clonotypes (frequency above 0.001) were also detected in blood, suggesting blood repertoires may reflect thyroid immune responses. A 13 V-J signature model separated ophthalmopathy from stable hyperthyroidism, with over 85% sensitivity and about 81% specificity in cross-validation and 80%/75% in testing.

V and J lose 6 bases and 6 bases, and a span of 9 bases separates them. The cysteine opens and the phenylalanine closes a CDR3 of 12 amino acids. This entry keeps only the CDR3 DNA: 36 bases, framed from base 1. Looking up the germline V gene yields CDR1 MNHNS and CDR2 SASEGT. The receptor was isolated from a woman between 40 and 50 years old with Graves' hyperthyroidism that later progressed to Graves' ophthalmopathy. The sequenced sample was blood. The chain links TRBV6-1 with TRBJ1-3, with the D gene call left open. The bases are TGTGCCAGCAGGAAAAAGGAAAACACCATATATTTT. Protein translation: CASRKKENTIYF.